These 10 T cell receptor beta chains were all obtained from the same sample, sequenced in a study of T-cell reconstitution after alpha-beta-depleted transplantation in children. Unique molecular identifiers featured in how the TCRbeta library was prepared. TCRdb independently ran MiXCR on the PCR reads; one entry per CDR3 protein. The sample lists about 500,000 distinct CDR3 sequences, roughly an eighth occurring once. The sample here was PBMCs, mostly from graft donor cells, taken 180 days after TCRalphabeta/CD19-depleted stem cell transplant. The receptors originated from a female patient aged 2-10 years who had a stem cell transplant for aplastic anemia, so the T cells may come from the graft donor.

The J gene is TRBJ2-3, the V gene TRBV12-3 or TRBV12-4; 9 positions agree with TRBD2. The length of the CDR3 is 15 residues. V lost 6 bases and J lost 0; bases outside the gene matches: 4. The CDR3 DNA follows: TGTGCCAGCAGCAGCGGGGGGCTTAGCACAGATACGCAGTATTTT. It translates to CASSSGGLSTDTQYF.

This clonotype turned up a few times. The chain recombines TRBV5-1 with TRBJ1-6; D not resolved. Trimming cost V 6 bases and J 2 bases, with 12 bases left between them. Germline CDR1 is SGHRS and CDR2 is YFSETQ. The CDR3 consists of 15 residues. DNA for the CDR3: TGCGCCAGCACCCCATCCTCGCCCTATAATTCACCCCTCCACTTT. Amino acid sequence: CASTPSSPYNSPLHF.

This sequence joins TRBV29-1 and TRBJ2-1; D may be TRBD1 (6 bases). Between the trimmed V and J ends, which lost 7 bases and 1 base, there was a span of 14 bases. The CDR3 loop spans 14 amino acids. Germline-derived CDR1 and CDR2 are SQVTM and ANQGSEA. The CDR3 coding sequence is TGCAGCGAACACAGGGTATTATCCTACAATGAGCAGTTCTTC. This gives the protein CSEHRVLSYNEQFF.

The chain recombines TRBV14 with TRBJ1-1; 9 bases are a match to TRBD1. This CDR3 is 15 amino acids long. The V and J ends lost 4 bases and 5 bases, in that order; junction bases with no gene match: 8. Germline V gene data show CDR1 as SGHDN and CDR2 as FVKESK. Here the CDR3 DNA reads TGTGCCAGCAGCCCCCGGGACAGGGCTAGTACTGAAGCTTTCTTT. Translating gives CASSPRDRASTEAFF. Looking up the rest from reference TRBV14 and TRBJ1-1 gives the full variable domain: EAGVTQFPSHSVIEKGQTVTLRCDPISGHDNLYWYRRVMGKEIKFLLHFVKESKQDESGMPNNRFLAERTGGTYSTLKVQPAELEDSGVYFCASSPRDRASTEAFFGQGTRLTVV.

CDR3 nucleotide sequence: TGTGCCAGCAGTGATGTTTATCCTAACACCGGGGAGCTGTTTTTT. It codes for CASSDVYPNTGELFF. This chain joins TRBV6-1 and TRBJ2-2; D not resolved. This CDR3 comprises 15 residues. In germline, CDR1 is MNHNS, CDR2 SASEGT. The V end was cut by 3 bases, the J end by 2 bases, with 10 bases between.

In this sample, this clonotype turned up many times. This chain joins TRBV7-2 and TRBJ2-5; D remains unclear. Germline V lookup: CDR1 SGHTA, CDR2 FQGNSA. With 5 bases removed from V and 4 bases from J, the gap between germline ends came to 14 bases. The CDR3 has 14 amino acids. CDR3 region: CASSPTVIRETQYF. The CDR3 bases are TGTGCCAGCAGCCCTACCGTCATCAGAGAGACCCAGTACTTC.

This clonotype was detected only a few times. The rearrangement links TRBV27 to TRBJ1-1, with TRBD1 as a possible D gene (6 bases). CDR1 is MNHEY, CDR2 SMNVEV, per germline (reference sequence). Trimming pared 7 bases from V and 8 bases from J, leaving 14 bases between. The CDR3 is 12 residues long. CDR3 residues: CASTSSGTEAFF. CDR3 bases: TGTGCCAGCACGTCTTCCGGGACAGAAGCTTTCTTT.

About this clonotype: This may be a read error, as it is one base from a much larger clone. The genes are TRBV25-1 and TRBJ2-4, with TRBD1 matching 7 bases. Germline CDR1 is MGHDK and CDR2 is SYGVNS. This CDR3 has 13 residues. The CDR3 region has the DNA TGTGCCAGCTCACAGGGGATCCAAAACATGCAGTACTTC. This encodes CASSQGIQNMQYF.

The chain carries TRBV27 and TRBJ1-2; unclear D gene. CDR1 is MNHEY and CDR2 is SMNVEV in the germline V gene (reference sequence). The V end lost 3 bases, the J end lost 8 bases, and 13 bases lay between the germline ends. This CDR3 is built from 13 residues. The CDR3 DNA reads TGTGCCAGCAGTTTCCTCGGGGAGGTCGGCTACACCTTC. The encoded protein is CASSFLGEVGYTF.

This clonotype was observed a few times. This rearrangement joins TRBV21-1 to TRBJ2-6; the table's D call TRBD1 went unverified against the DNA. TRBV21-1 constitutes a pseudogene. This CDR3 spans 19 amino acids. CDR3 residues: CASSNPHRDRASGANVLTF. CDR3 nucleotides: TGTGCCAGCAGCAACCCGCACCGGGACAGGGCCTCTGGGGCCAACGTCCTGACTTTC.